These T cell receptor beta chains were read from a single sample in a study of T-cell memory formation after mild COVID-19. TCRdb recomputed calls from the 5' RACE reads with MiXCR, one row per CDR3 protein. Counted here are around 99,000 distinct CDR3 sequences, approximately 15% occurring once; the ten biggest clones make up roughly 40%. Material: PBMCs or a T cell subset sorted from them (not recorded which). The receptors originated from a man aged 18 to 35 who had mild COVID-19 (a few samples of this study predate the infection). Cell type and time point are not known. The CDR3 runs from the conserved cysteine through the conserved F or W. The D gene is left open where the match is weak. The size of a clone is reported for some rows only, either as once, few or many, or as a class for expanded clones.

>15|TRBJ2-1|TRBV7-9|-|few
CASSWGLSSYNEQFF
TGTGCCAGCAGCTGGGGTTTGAGCTCCTACAATGAGCAGTTCTTC
>14|TRBJ2-7|TRBV5-1|-|-
CASSFRGVFHEQYF
TGCGCCAGCAGCTTCAGGGGGGTGTTTCACGAGCAGTACTTC
>14|TRBJ1-2|TRBV7-9|-|-
CASSDGRFRGGYTF
TGTGCCAGCAGCGACGGACGGTTCCGCGGCGGCTACACCTTC
>15|TRBJ1-2|TRBV7-9|-|-
CASSPMPRTVDGYTF
TGTGCCAGCAGCCCGATGCCGAGGACAGTTGATGGCTACACCTTC
>14|TRBJ1-1|TRBV20-1|TRBD1|few
CSARGDRGFTEAFF
TGCAGTGCTAGGGGTGACAGGGGGTTCACTGAAGCTTTCTTT
>13|TRBJ2-3|TRBV10-3|-|-
CATSREHADTQYF
TGTGCCACCAGTCGGGAGCACGCAGATACGCAGTATTTT
>15|TRBJ2-5|TRBV6-2/TRBV6-3|-|few
CASSYLGRTWKTQYF
TGTGCCAGCAGTTACTTGGGCAGAACCTGGAAGACCCAGTACTTC
>14|TRBJ1-2|TRBV11-2|-|-
CASSPGGGANGYTF
TGTGCCAGCAGCCCCGGTGGGGGGGCGAATGGCTACACCTTC
>16|TRBJ1-5|TRBV7-2|TRBD1|few
CASSLGQDDSNQPQHF
TGTGCCAGCAGCCTAGGACAGGACGATAGCAATCAGCCCCAGCATTTT
>11|TRBJ2-3|TRBV7-9|-|few
CASSPFPTQYF
TGTGCCAGCAGCCCCTTCCCCACGCAGTATTTT
>12|TRBJ2-5|TRBV12-3/TRBV12-4|TRBD2|few
CASGGLQETQYF
TGTGCCAGCGGGGGACTACAAGAGACCCAGTACTTC
>14|TRBJ2-1|TRBV7-9|-|-
CASRFPGPHNEQFF
TGTGCCAGCAGATTTCCCGGGCCACACAATGAGCAGTTCTTC
>15|TRBJ2-7|TRBV6-2/TRBV6-3|TRBD2|few
CASSYSGLAWYEQYF
TGTGCCAGCAGTTACTCGGGACTAGCGTGGTACGAGCAGTACTTC
>15|TRBJ2-7|TRBV20-1|TRBD1|many
CSASPGTGGSYEQYF
TGCAGTGCTAGCCCCGGGACAGGAGGCTCCTACGAGCAGTACTTC
>16|TRBJ1-5|TRBV6-2/TRBV6-3|-|once
CASSYSVGYSNQPQHF
TGTGCCAGCAGTTACTCGGTAGGCTATAGCAATCAGCCCCAGCATTTT
>12|TRBJ2-1|TRBV7-9|TRBD1|few
CASSQGADEQFF
TGTGCCAGCAGCCAGGGGGCTGATGAGCAGTTCTTC
>13|TRBJ2-7|TRBV7-9|-|-
CASTRDGNYEQYF
TGTGCCAGCACCCGGGACGGCAATTACGAGCAGTACTTC
>15|TRBJ2-1|TRBV7-6|TRBD1|few
CASSPTGGTYNEQFF
TGTGCCAGCAGCCCAACAGGGGGAACCTACAATGAGCAGTTCTTC
>13|TRBJ1-2|TRBV15|-|few
CATSRVGIFGYTF
TGTGCCACCAGCAGAGTGGGTATTTTTGGCTACACCTTC
>15|TRBJ2-7|TRBV10-3|-|many
CAISETPDGAYEQYF
TGTGCCATCAGTGAGACCCCGGACGGAGCCTACGAGCAGTACTTC
>14|TRBJ1-6|TRBV19|-|-
CASSPGTPNSPLHF
TGTGCCAGTAGTCCGGGGACACCCAATTCACCCCTCCACTTT
>13|TRBJ1-2|TRBV20-1|TRBD1|few
CSATTGTGTGYTF
TGCAGTGCTACAACAGGGACAGGGACCGGCTACACCTTC
>15|TRBJ2-2|TRBV6-2/TRBV6-3|-|-
CDSSSPGRGGELFFF
-
>18|TRBJ1-6|TRBV4-1|-|-
CASSQEGEGGSYNSPLHF
TGCGCCAGCAGCCAAGAAGGGGAGGGGGGGTCCTATAATTCACCCCTCCACTTT
>15|TRBJ2-1|TRBV4-3|TRBD2|many
CASSPGLAVYNEQFF
TGCGCCAGCAGCCCTGGACTAGCGGTTTACAATGAGCAGTTCTTC
>11|TRBJ1-1|TRBV30|-|-
CAWGGGTEAFF
TGTGCCTGGGGGGGGGGCACTGAAGCTTTCTTT
>14|TRBJ1-1|TRBV6-5|-|few
CASSYGGGSTEAFF
TGTGCCAGCAGTTACGGGGGTGGGAGCACTGAAGCTTTCTTT
>13|TRBJ2-3|TRBV19|-|many
CAPTGGNTDTQYF
TGTGCCCCTACGGGGGGCAACACAGATACGCAGTATTTT
>15|TRBJ2-1|TRBV6-4|TRBD1|-
CASSARTGIANEQFF
TGTGCCAGCAGTGCCCGGACAGGGATTGCCAATGAGCAGTTCTTC
>13|TRBJ2-3|TRBV13|-|medium-sized
CASSFSSTDTQYF
TGTGCCAGCAGCTTCTCCAGCACAGATACGCAGTATTTT
>15|TRBJ1-2|TRBV4-3|-|many
CASSRERQAHYGYTF
TGCGCCAGCAGCCGAGAAAGACAGGCTCACTATGGCTACACCTTC
>16|TRBJ2-5|TRBV7-9|-|-
CASSAYGTAGWETQYF
TGTGCCAGCAGCGCTTATGGGACCGCAGGGTGGGAGACCCAGTACTTC
>14|TRBJ1-5|TRBV7-9|-|few
CASSFEQDNQPQHF
TGTGCCAGCAGCTTCGAACAGGACAATCAGCCCCAGCATTTT
>16|TRBJ2-6|TRBV4-2|TRBD2|many
CASSQEAGVGANVLTF
TGTGCCAGCAGCCAAGAAGCGGGGGTCGGGGCCAACGTCCTGACTTTC
>12|TRBJ1-1|TRBV4-1|TRBD1|few
CASSRQGDEAFF
TGCGCCAGCAGCCGACAGGGGGATGAAGCTTTCTTT
>18|TRBJ2-3|TRBV13|-|-
CASSPPGQYTGPTDTQYF
TGTGCCAGCAGCCCCCCGGGGCAGTATACAGGCCCCACAGATACGCAGTATTTT
>15|TRBJ2-4|TRBV7-6|-|few
CASSQIVGGKNIQYF
TGTGCCAGCAGCCAAATCGTCGGGGGTAAAAACATTCAGTACTTC
>15|TRBJ2-2|TRBV7-8|-|many
CASSSRASNTGELFF
TGTGCCAGCAGCTCCAGGGCGTCGAACACCGGGGAGCTGTTTTTT
>13|TRBJ2-5|TRBV7-8|-|-
CASSLVGVETQYF
TGTGCCAGCAGCTTAGTGGGGGTGGAGACCCAGTACTTC
>12|TRBJ1-1|TRBV3-1|TRBD1|-
CASNDRGTEAFF
TGTGCCAGCAATGACAGGGGCACTGAAGCTTTCTTT
>17|TRBJ2-2|TRBV4-1|-|-
CASSQSPAGPRTGELFF
TGCGCCAGCAGCCAGTCCCCCGCGGGGCCTCGGACCGGGGAGCTGTTTTTT
>15|TRBJ1-6|TRBV20-1|TRBD1|-
CSARIRDREDSPLHF
TGCAGTGCTAGAATCCGGGACAGGGAAGATTCACCCCTCCACTTT
>16|TRBJ2-2|TRBV28|TRBD2|-
CASSIWTSSNTGELFF
TGTGCCAGCAGTATCTGGACTAGCTCTAACACCGGGGAGCTGTTTTTT
>15|TRBJ2-5|TRBV5-1|TRBD2|few
CASSPSGGGSETQYF
TGCGCCAGCAGCCCTAGCGGCGGAGGGAGCGAGACCCAGTACTTC
>14|TRBJ2-3|TRBV2|-|-
CASRGTPTPDTQYF
TGTGCCAGCCGGGGGACTCCGACCCCAGATACGCAGTATTTT
>16|TRBJ2-6|TRBV12-3/TRBV12-4|-|-
CASSPGTASGANVLTF
TGTGCCAGCAGTCCCGGTACAGCCTCTGGGGCCAACGTCCTGACTTTC
>14|TRBJ2-6|TRBV6-1|-|many
CASSELRGANVLTF
TGTGCCAGCAGTGAATTACGGGGGGCCAACGTCCTGACTTTC
>15|TRBJ2-3|TRBV29-1|-|few
CSGARDISRSDTQYF
TGCAGCGGCGCGAGGGACATATCGCGTTCAGATACGCAGTATTTT
>14|TRBJ2-1|TRBV19|-|-
CASSLNPLGNEQFF
TGTGCCAGTAGCTTGAACCCCCTCGGCAATGAGCAGTTCTTC
>13|TRBJ2-1|TRBV5-4|-|few
CASSLAVVHEQFF
TGTGCCAGCAGCTTGGCCGTCGTCCATGAGCAGTTCTTC
>15|TRBJ2-3|TRBV20-1|-|many
CSAPRQISSTDTQYF
TGCAGTGCACCTAGACAGATTTCTAGCACAGATACGCAGTATTTT
>16|TRBJ2-6|TRBV30|-|-
CAWSSEEGSGANVLTF
TGTGCCTGGAGTTCCGAGGAGGGGTCTGGGGCCAACGTCCTGACTTTC
>14|TRBJ1-5|TRBV28|-|-
CASSWMGSYQPQHF
TGTGCCAGCAGTTGGATGGGAAGCTATCAGCCCCAGCATTTT
>15|TRBJ1-1|TRBV4-1|-|few
CASSQDNKGNTEAFF
TGCGCCAGCAGCCAAGATAATAAGGGGAACACTGAAGCTTTCTTT
>12|TRBJ1-2|TRBV7-9|-|few
CASSFSGHGYTF
TGTGCCAGCAGCTTCTCAGGGCATGGCTACACCTTC
>17|TRBJ2-5|TRBV13|TRBD2|-
CASSLGLAGMGQETQYF
TGTGCCAGCAGCCTCGGACTAGCGGGGATGGGACAAGAGACCCAGTACTTC
>14|TRBJ2-1|TRBV5-1|-|few
CASSLGTEITQQFF
TGCGCCAGCAGCCTGGGAACAGAAATCACCCAGCAGTTCTTC
>15|TRBJ2-1|TRBV20-1|-|-
CSARLPDRGGNEQFF
TGCAGTGCTAGACTCCCGGACAGAGGAGGAAATGAGCAGTTCTTC
>13|TRBJ2-1|TRBV5-1|TRBD1|-
CASTDRGINEQFF
TGCGCCAGCACAGACAGGGGGATCAATGAGCAGTTCTTC